This T cell receptor beta chain was identified in a study of Graves' ophthalmopathy and Graves' hyperthyroidism. RNA transcripts yielded amplified TCR beta CDR3 regions. The first-round RT-PCR employed HTBI primers together with the Qiagen OneStep RT-PCR kit. A multiplex PCR was then performed as the second round. From the multiplex PCR reads, TCRdb called clonotypes with MiXCR, one entry per CDR3 protein. The sample includes hundreds of thousands of distinct CDR3 sequences, about 20% of them seen just once. As for this clonotype: Its antigen is still unknown.

Between the trimmed V and J ends, which lost 8 bases and 12 bases, there was a span of 22 bases. This CDR3 is 13 amino acids long. Study observations and caveats: Blood shared most expanded thyroid clonotypes above 0.001 frequency.

The chain has TRBV12-3 or TRBV12-4 and TRBJ1-2; a possible D gene is TRBD1 (5 bases). The TCR was taken from a woman aged 18-29 years with stable Graves' hyperthyroidism. Some clones in this sample may be carry-over from other donors' samples. The sample comprised peripheral blood. The CDR3 nucleotides read TGTGCCAGCGCGGGGCAGGGAACCCCCCTCCACACCTTC. Its translation: CASAGQGTPLHTF.